This entry is about one T cell receptor beta chain. CDR3-region Arm-PCR and iRepertoire HTBI primers produced the TCR beta libraries. TCRdb re-called the multiplex PCR reads with MiXCR, one entry per CDR3 protein. The table lists approximately 270,000 distinct CDR3 sequences, about 18% of them singletons. This record belongs to a study of regulatory T cells in long-lasting Graves disease. Indicated time point: newly diagnosed GD, antithyroid drugs for less than 3 months. The authors made the TCR library using RNA they extracted from PBMCs. This CDR3 is built from 16 residues. V was clipped by 4 bases and J by 1 base, with 17 bases between them. Germline V gene sequence: CDR1 SGHNT, CDR2 YYREEE (reference sequence). A further study also used this sample, focusing on T cells in Graves' hyperthyroidism and ophthalmopathy. From that second work: In validation, the model predicted ophthalmopathy. These predictions came a median about 6 months before onset.

The material sequenced was peripheral blood mononuclear cells (PBMCs), taken at new diagnosis, from a patient treated with antithyroid drugs. The source is a woman aged 25 to 39 with Graves disease. The chain uses TRBV5-4 and TRBJ2-5; either TRBD1 or TRBD2 may fit D (6 bases each). The CDR3 region is CASSRGNRASQETQYF. The CDR3 bases are TGTGCCAGCAGCCGGGGGAACAGGGCCTCCCAAGAGACCCAGTACTTC.